The 15 T cell receptor beta chains listed next were all sequenced from one sample in a study of blood T cells in healthy people across ages. A second PCR of 7 to 11 cycles used a sample-barcoded 5' primer and a J-beta primer mix. TCRdb re-called the 5' RACE reads through MiXCR, storing one row per CDR3 protein. This sample yields over 1,500,000 distinct CDR3 sequences, of which roughly 43% are seen a single time; approximately 22% belongs to the top ten. What was sequenced was blood. These receptors were taken from a human donor in good health.

The chain has TRBV3-1 and TRBJ1-2, with a weak D call TRBD1 (5 bases). V dropped 1 base and J dropped 5 bases, with 14 bases sitting between them. The germline gives CDR1 LGHDT, CDR2 YNNKEL (reference sequence). The CDR3 has 15 residues. The CDR3 sequence is CASSQGGGTAYGYTF. The DNA for the CDR3 is TGTGCCAGCAGCCAAGGGGGAGGGACCGCTTATGGCTACACCTTC.

This chain joins TRBV5-1 and TRBJ2-5; maybe TRBD2 (6 bases). V lost 3 bases and J 3 bases, leaving 18 bases between the germline ends. The germline CDR1 and CDR2 sequences are SGHRS and YFSETQ. This CDR3 has 16 amino acids. In nucleotides, the CDR3 is TGCGCCAGCAGCTCGAGACCGGGAGCTCTCAAAGAGACCCAGTACTTC. It encodes CASSSRPGALKETQYF.

To note about this clonotype: Sequence at one end of the junction differs from germline and may be a read error. This sequence joins TRBV5-1 and TRBJ1-2, with unresolved D. Looked up from germline, CDR1 is SGHRS and CDR2 is YFSETQ. The CDR3 consists of 13 residues. The CDR3 bases are TGCGCCAGCGGCTTGGGTGGGGACTATGGCTACACCTTC. Encoded protein: CASGLGGDYGYTF. The whole variable domain, filled in from reference TRBV5-1 and TRBJ1-2, reads KAGVTQTPRYLIKTRGQQVTLSCSPISGHRSVSWYQQTPGQGLQFLFEYFSETQRNKGNFPGRFSGRQFSNSRSEMNVSTLELGDSALYLCASGLGGDYGYTFGSGTRLTVV.

The chain has TRBV7-6 and TRBJ2-1; possible D gene TRBD2, 7 bases. From germline, CDR1 is SGHVS and CDR2 FNYEAQ. This CDR3 has 17 amino acids. Deletions cut 5 bases from V and 3 bases from J, with 20 bases between. The CDR3 is CASSTGGGLSYYNEQFF. The CDR3 coding sequence is TGTGCCAGCAGCACCGGCGGGGGCCTGAGTTACTACAATGAGCAGTTCTTC.

This clonotype came up once. The rearrangement uses TRBV7-3 and TRBJ1-1, with D maybe TRBD1 (5 bases). This CDR3 is built from 16 residues. Germline V lookup: CDR1 SGHTA, CDR2 FQGTGA. The V and J ends lost 6 bases and 3 bases respectively, with 20 bases between them. The CDR3: CASRNRPGGVDTEAFF. Here the CDR3 DNA reads TGTGCCAGCAGGAATCGTCCCGGAGGGGTTGACACTGAAGCTTTCTTT.

The chain has TRBV4-1 and TRBJ2-7; perhaps TRBD1 as D (5 bases). The CDR3 has 15 amino acids. The V end was cut by 0 bases, the J end by 3 bases, with 12 bases between. CDR1 and CDR2 (germline): MGHRA, YSYEKL. The CDR3 DNA is TGCGCCAGCAGCCAAGATTGGGCCGGACACTACGAGCAGTACTTC. It specifies CASSQDWAGHYEQYF.

The V gene is TRBV18, the J gene TRBJ2-7; TRBD2 matches 7 bases. Per germline, CDR1 KGHSH and CDR2 LQKENI. The CDR3 contains 15 residues. The J segment lost 5 bases and the V segment lost 1 base, leaving 8 bases of the junction unmatched. CDR3 DNA sequence: TGTGCCAGCTCACCACGCCGGGGGGATGACAACGAGCAGTACTTC. Encoded protein: CASSPRRGDDNEQYF.

This clonotype turned up a few times. The J gene is TRBJ2-3, the V gene TRBV7-2; D is unresolved. Germline CDR1 and CDR2: SGHTA and FQGNSA. Trimming stripped 0 bases from V and 5 bases from J, with 15 bases between. The CDR3 totals 16 residues. CDR3 in DNA: TGTGCCAGCAGCTTAGCGAGCGCGCCCTCAGAAGATACGCAGTATTTT. Encoded protein: CASSLASAPSEDTQYF.

The sample holds a few counts of this clonotype. The rearrangement joins TRBV5-6 to TRBJ2-7, with 9 bases lining up with TRBD2. The CDR3 runs to 15 residues. Germline V gene lookup returns CDR1 SGHDT and CDR2 YYEEEE. J gave up 3 bases and V 0 bases, and 4 bases lay outside the gene matches. The CDR3 sequence is CASSLAGLAYYEQYF. For the CDR3, the DNA is TGTGCCAGCAGCTTGGCGGGACTAGCCTACTACGAGCAGTACTTC.

This clonotype was picked up a small number of times. This chain uses TRBV4-3 with TRBJ2-5; the D gene is possibly TRBD1 (6 bases). Germline CDR1 and CDR2: LGHNA and YSLEER. The CDR3 is 13 residues long. Trimming took off 6 bases at V and 5 bases at J, with 13 bases between the two ends. The DNA of the CDR3 is TGCGCCAGCAGTAACAGGGTTGCGGAGACCCAGTACTTC. This translates into CASSNRVAETQYF.

In its sample, this clonotype was seen a few times. The rearrangement joins TRBV3-1 to TRBJ2-3; D call uncertain. Germline values: CDR1 LGHDT, CDR2 YNNKEL (reference sequence). The CDR3 loop spans 14 amino acids. V lost 0 bases and J 11 bases, leaving 15 bases between the germline ends. The CDR3 DNA sequence: TGTGCCAGCAGCCAAGACTCCGTAGCCTGGGGGCAGTATTTT. It yields the protein CASSQDSVAWGQYF.

This sequence joins TRBV7-2 and TRBJ2-5; a possible D gene is TRBD1 (5 bases). CDR1 is SGHTA, CDR2 FQGNSA, per germline. The CDR3 loop spans 14 amino acids. Trimming shortened V by 3 bases and J by 1 base, and 9 bases separated the two germline ends. This CDR3 is CASSLDQGQETQYF. The CDR3, as DNA: TGTGCCAGCAGCTTGGATCAGGGCCAAGAGACCCAGTACTTC.

This clonotype has a handful of counts. The chain uses TRBV16 and TRBJ2-1, with D hard to call. This CDR3 has 13 amino acids. V was clipped by 0 bases and J by 7 bases, with 7 bases between them. The germline CDR1 and CDR2 sequences are KGHSY and FQNENV. As DNA, the CDR3 is TGTGCCAGCAGCCAATCGGGTGTGAATGAGCAGTTCTTC. Protein sequence: CASSQSGVNEQFF.

This clonotype was found many times. This rearrangement joins TRBV7-2 to TRBJ2-7, with 9 positions matching TRBD1. CDR3 size: 14 residues. The germline gives CDR1 SGHTA, CDR2 FQGNSA. The V gene end was trimmed by 5 bases and the J gene end by 1 base; junction bases not matched to a gene: 3. CDR3 sequence reads: CASSIGTGSYEQYF. CDR3 bases: TGTGCCAGCAGCATCGGGACAGGGTCCTACGAGCAGTACTTC.

This clonotype was observed a few times. The chain has TRBV12-3 or TRBV12-4 and TRBJ2-5, with 9 bases that match TRBD2. The V gene end was trimmed by 10 bases and the J gene end by 1 base; junction bases not matched to a gene: 13. The CDR3 is 16 amino acids. The DNA for the CDR3 is TGTGCCACCGGACTAGCGTTCTCCTCCCTCCAAGAGACCCAGTACTTC. It is translated as CATGLAFSSLQETQYF.